A single sample is the source of the 23 T cell receptor beta chains below, sequenced in a study of blood T cell repertoires in COVID-19. Sequenced by immunoSEQ multiplex PCR; TCRdb stores in-frame clones only, minus some. The sample shows tens of thousands of clones, roughly 81% of them seen only once. The material sequenced was peripheral blood. The origin of the receptors is a man aged 80 or over with COVID-19, enrolled during active disease.

This chain links TRBV6-5 with TRBJ2-3; possibly TRBD2 for D (5 bases). The CDR3 runs 13 residues. Germline V gene sequence: CDR1 MNHEY, CDR2 SVGAGI. With 9 bases removed from V and 3 bases from J, the gap between germline ends came to 13 bases. As DNA, the CDR3 is TGTGCCAGTCAGCTTCGGGGTACAGATACGCAGTATTTT. Translation: CASQLRGTDTQYF.

The chain couples TRBV5-1 to TRBJ2-2; 7 nucleotides line up with TRBD2. This CDR3 comprises 15 residues. Germline V lookup: CDR1 SGHRS, CDR2 YFSETQ. V lost 1 base, J lost 5 bases, and 5 bases stayed unmatched. The CDR3 spells CASSLQAGRTGELFF. The CDR3 DNA sequence: TGCGCCAGCAGCTTGCAAGCGGGGAGGACCGGGGAGCTGTTTTTT.

CDR3 sequence reads: CASSFKGAGANVLTF. In DNA form, the CDR3 reads TGTGCCAGCAGCTTCAAGGGGGCTGGGGCCAACGTCCTGACTTTC. V is TRBV5-6 and J is TRBJ2-6; D may be TRBD1 (6 bases). CDR1 and CDR2 (germline): SGHDT, YYEEEE. The CDR3 extends over 15 amino acids. The V end lost 2 bases, the J end lost 2 bases, and 8 bases lay between the germline ends.

The gene calls are TRBV6-1 and TRBJ1-5; unclear D gene. V was shortened by 1 base and J by 5 bases, with 6 bases between the two germline ends. The CDR3 extends over 13 amino acids. Germline V lookup: CDR1 MNHNS, CDR2 SASEGT. The CDR3 sequence: CASSEERDQPQHF. CDR3 bases: TGTGCCAGCAGTGAAGAGAGGGATCAGCCCCAGCATTTT.

The chain employs TRBV11-1 and TRBJ1-6; D gene ambiguous. This CDR3 region has 14 residues. Germline CDR1 SGHAT, CDR2 FQDESV (reference sequence). V was cut by 5 bases and J by 7 bases, with 12 bases left in between. CDR3 sequence reads: CASSPDRVNSPLHF. Here the CDR3 DNA reads TGTGCCAGCAGCCCCGATCGGGTGAATTCACCCCTCCACTTT. Complete variable domain (other parts from reference TRBV11-1 and TRBJ1-6): EAEVAQSPRYKITEKSQAVAFWCDPISGHATLYWYRQILGQGPELLVQFQDESVVDDSQLPKDRFSAERLKGVDSTLKIQPAELGDSAMYLCASSPDRVNSPLHFGNGTRLTVT.

The rearrangement uses TRBV3-1 (or the pseudogene TRBV3-2) and TRBJ2-1, with D unresolved. The CDR3 is 15 amino acids. V gave up 4 bases and J gave up 7 bases, with 17 bases separating them. CDR1 and CDR2 from the germline V gene are LGHDT and YNNKEL (reference sequence). In DNA form, the CDR3 reads TGTGCCAGCAGCCGCCAGCTGACTCGATCTAATGAGCAGTTCTTC. This translates into CASSRQLTRSNEQFF.

V is TRBV15 and J is TRBJ1-4; D gene ambiguous. V lost 1 base and J 0 bases, leaving 12 bases between the germline ends. The CDR3 runs to 17 residues. The germline V gene encodes CDR1 LNHNV and CDR2 YYDKDF (reference sequence). For the CDR3, the DNA is TGTGCCACCAGCAGAGTCAGATCAGGATCAACTAATGAAAAACTGTTTTTT. Translation gives CATSRVRSGSTNEKLFF.

The chain links TRBV18 to TRBJ2-1, with 7 bases that match TRBD2. Germline CDR1 KGHSH, CDR2 LQKENI. This CDR3 region has 11 residues. V gave up 4 bases and J gave up 15 bases; unmatched junction bases: 6. The CDR3 protein is CASSQTGGRFF. CDR3 in DNA: TGTGCCAGCTCACAAACAGGCGGGAGGTTCTTC.

The chain carries TRBV7-8 and TRBJ2-1; D might be TRBD1 (7 bases). CDR3 length: 14 residues. CDR1 and CDR2 (germline): SGHVS, FQNEAQ. V was clipped by 3 bases and J by 8 bases, with 14 bases between them. CDR3 sequence: CASSFFSRGDEQFF. The CDR3 DNA is TGTGCCAGCAGCTTTTTTTCCAGGGGGGATGAGCAGTTCTTC.

V gene TRBV20-1 combines with J gene TRBJ1-1; D is ambiguous. The CDR3 totals 11 residues. V lost 6 bases to trimming and J lost 0 bases, with 5 bases between them. Germline CDR1 reads DFQATT; CDR2 reads SNEGSKA (reference sequence). The CDR3 spells CSARVNTEAFF. The CDR3 DNA sequence: TGCAGTGCGCGGGTGAACACTGAAGCTTTCTTT.

This chain links TRBV28 with TRBJ2-4; possibly TRBD1 for D (6 bases). The CDR3 is made up of 14 amino acids. V was clipped by 5 bases and J by 9 bases, with 17 bases between them. Looked up from germline, CDR1 is MDHEN and CDR2 is SYDVKM. CDR3 sequence: CASSLPGQIGIQYF. The CDR3 DNA reads TGTGCCAGCAGTCTGCCAGGACAGATAGGCATTCAGTACTTC.

The chain joins TRBV9 to TRBJ2-4; 13 nucleotides line up with TRBD2. The germline CDR1 and CDR2 sequences are SGDLS and YYNGEE. V shed 3 bases and J 7 bases; nucleotides not matched to a gene: 7. The CDR3 totals 16 residues. Written as DNA, the CDR3 is TGTGCCAGCAGCGACACGACTAGCGGGGGGCGCAACATTCAGTACTTC. This gives the protein CASSDTTSGGRNIQYF.

The rearrangement joins TRBV27 to TRBJ2-7; 8 bases line up with TRBD1. J gave up 1 base and V 5 bases, and 7 bases lay outside the gene matches. The CDR3 is made up of 15 amino acids. Germline CDR1 is MNHEY and CDR2 is SMNVEV (reference sequence). The CDR3 reads CASSRPGQASYEQYF. The CDR3 bases are TGTGCCAGCAGTCGTCCGGGACAGGCTTCCTACGAGCAGTACTTC.

Points on this clone: A junction end diverges from the germline sequence, so it may reflect a read error. Distinct nucleotide sequences in the sample also encode this CDR3. The J gene is TRBJ2-1, the V gene TRBV5-4, with 14 nucleotides matching TRBD2. CDR3 length equals 17 residues. Germline lookup yields CDR1 SGHNT and CDR2 YYREEE (reference sequence). In DNA, the CDR3 is TGCGCCAGCAGCTCTAGGACTAGCGGGAGGTACTACAATGAGCAGTTCTTC. Translating gives CASSSRTSGRYYNEQFF.

The rearrangement uses TRBV5-1 and TRBJ1-6; the D is unclear. The CDR3 covers 14 residues. Germline lookup yields CDR1 SGHRS and CDR2 YFSETQ. The V and J ends lost 0 bases and 8 bases respectively, with 9 bases between them. CDR3: CASSLARSDSPLHF. In nucleotides, the CDR3 is TGCGCCAGCAGCTTGGCCCGGTCGGATTCACCCCTCCACTTT.

J is TRBJ2-3 and V is TRBV10-1; D might be TRBD2 (6 bases). Germline assignment: CDR1 WNHNN and CDR2 SYGVQD (reference sequence). The CDR3 runs 13 residues. V was cut by 3 bases and J by 4 bases, with 8 bases left in between. The chain's CDR3 is CASSEGGADTQYF. In nucleotides, the CDR3 is TGCGCCAGCAGTGAAGGCGGGGCAGATACGCAGTATTTT.

The V gene is TRBV6-5, the J gene TRBJ1-1; D is unresolved. Trimming cost V 6 bases and J 3 bases, with 11 bases left between them. The CDR3 has 13 amino acids. CDR1 is MNHEY and CDR2 is SVGAGI in the germline V gene. The CDR3 region has the DNA TGTGCCAGCAGGGGCTGGTTGCACACTGAAGCTTTCTTT. Its protein is CASRGWLHTEAFF.

The chain joins TRBV4-2 to TRBJ2-1, with TRBD1 identical over 11 bases. The length of the CDR3 is 16 residues. J lost 8 bases, V lost 4 bases, and 10 bases had no gene match. The germline gives CDR1 LGHNA, CDR2 YNFKEQ. The CDR3 bases are TGTGCCAGCAGCCCAGGGACAGGGGGGCCCCGGGATGAGCAGTTCTTC. It translates to CASSPGTGGPRDEQFF.

The V gene is TRBV6-5, the J gene TRBJ2-5, with 8 bases fitting TRBD2. The germline CDR1 and CDR2 sequences are MNHEY and SVGAGI. This CDR3 is built from 15 residues. The trim removed 11 bases at V and 0 bases at J, leaving 11 bases unmatched. The CDR3 DNA reads as TGTGCCTCAACTCCCGGGGGGGGGAACCAAGAGACCCAGTACTTC. It encodes CASTPGGGNQETQYF.

V and J are TRBV6-5 and TRBJ1-2, with D possibly TRBD1 on 6 matching bases. Trimming removed 8 bases at V and 5 bases at J, with 18 bases between. CDR1 and CDR2 (germline): MNHEY, SVGAGI. The CDR3 is made up of 14 amino acids. The CDR3 DNA sequence: TGTGCCAGCTTAATAATGACAGGCCTATATGGCTACACCTTC. This codes for CASLIMTGLYGYTF.

The chain uses TRBV6-5 and TRBJ2-6, with D possibly being TRBD1 (6 bases). V gave up 4 bases and J gave up 1 base, with 8 bases separating them. The CDR3 totals 15 residues. Germline CDR1 and CDR2: MNHEY and SVGAGI. The DNA for the CDR3 is TGTGCCAGCAGTTGGGGGACATCTGGGGCCAACGTCCTGACTTTC. It codes for CASSWGTSGANVLTF.

The chain is built from TRBV29-1 and TRBJ2-7; tentative D call: TRBD2 (6 bases). The V and J ends lost 5 bases and 3 bases respectively, with 8 bases between them. The CDR3 is made up of 11 amino acids. Germline V lookup: CDR1 SQVTM, CDR2 ANQGSEA. CDR3 protein: CSVHSGYEQYF. The CDR3 DNA reads TGCAGCGTTCATAGCGGCTACGAGCAGTACTTC.

The chain is built from TRBV2 and TRBJ2-2; 7 bases are shared with TRBD1. This CDR3 is 15 amino acids long. V lost 4 bases and J lost 7; bases outside the gene matches: 9. Germline V CDR1 and CDR2: SNHLY, FYNNEI. CDR3 in amino acids: CASSGQGSKSGELFF. CDR3 bases: TGTGCCAGCAGTGGACAGGGATCAAAAAGCGGGGAGCTGTTTTTT.